The clone carrying this T cell receptor beta chain turned up a few times. Its antigen is as yet unknown. V was trimmed by 2 bases and J by 4 bases, leaving 14 bases between them. Germline loops: CDR1 SGHTA, CDR2 FQGTGA. The CDR3 covers 15 residues. This record comes from a study of T-cell memory formation after mild COVID-19. Study-level points and caveats: Pre-infection memory harbored some responding clones, suggesting cross-reactive memory joined. A second wave of clones peaked on day 37, and their SARS-CoV-2 specificity went unconfirmed.

TCRdb recomputed calls from the 5' RACE reads with MiXCR, one row per CDR3 protein. This table holds 350,000 to 400,000 distinct CDR3 sequences, around 14% found once. Sample: PBMCs or a T cell subset sorted from them (not recorded which). The V call is TRBV7-3, the J call TRBJ2-5, with D perhaps TRBD2 (6 bases). The receptor's source is a young man who had mild COVID-19 (a few samples of this study predate the infection). Cell type and time point are not known. The CDR3 loop is CASSLGTLAGETQYF. In DNA form, the CDR3 reads TGTGCCAGCAGCTTAGGGACTTTGGCGGGAGAGACCCAGTACTTC.